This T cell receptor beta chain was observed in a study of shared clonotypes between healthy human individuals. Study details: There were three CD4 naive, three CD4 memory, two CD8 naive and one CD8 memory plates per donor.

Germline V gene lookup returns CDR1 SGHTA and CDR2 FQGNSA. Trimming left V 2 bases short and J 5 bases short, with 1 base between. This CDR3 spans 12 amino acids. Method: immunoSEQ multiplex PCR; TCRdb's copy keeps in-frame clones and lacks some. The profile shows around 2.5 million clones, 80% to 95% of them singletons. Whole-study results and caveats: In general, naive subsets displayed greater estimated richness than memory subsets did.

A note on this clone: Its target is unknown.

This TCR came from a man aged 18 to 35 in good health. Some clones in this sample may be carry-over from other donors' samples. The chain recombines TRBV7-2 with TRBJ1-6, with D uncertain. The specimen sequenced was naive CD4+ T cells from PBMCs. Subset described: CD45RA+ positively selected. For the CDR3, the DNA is TGTGCCAGCAGCTTAAATAATTCACCCCTCCACTTT. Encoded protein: CASSLNNSPLHF.